This T cell receptor (beta chain) emerged from a study of Ad26.COV2.S vaccination and SARS-CoV-2 variants. The V gene end was trimmed by 1 base and the J gene end by 5 bases; junction bases not matched to a gene: 10. CDR1 is LGHDT and CDR2 is YNNKEL in the germline V gene (reference sequence). CDR3 length: 17 residues. Sequencing used immunoSEQ multiplex PCR; TCRdb keeps in-frame clones, though not all of them. The profile shows about 350,000 clones, just over 90% of them singletons. This chain links TRBV3-1 (or the pseudogene TRBV3-2) with TRBJ2-1, with 8 bases fitting TRBD2. This TCR derives from a human donor who had recovered from COVID-19. The material was peripheral blood, obtained after recovery from COVID-19. In DNA form, the CDR3 reads TGTGCCAGCAGCCAAGGAAAGGGGCTAGCGGGCCACAATGAGCAGTTCTTC. Residues: CASSQGKGLAGHNEQFF.